This TCR beta chain was profiled in a study of T cells after yellow fever vaccination. This clonotype was seen a handful of times. Its specificity is unknown. Germline V CDR1 and CDR2: SGHNT, YYREEE (reference sequence). V dropped 5 bases and J dropped 1; count of bases not matched to a gene: 5. CDR3 length equals 14 residues. Overall study findings and caveats: Post-booster repertoires again held most primary-vaccination clones (about 96% CD4, 88% CD8). FACS-sorted repertoires could contain abundant clonotypes contaminating from the bulk population.

The 5'RACE template-switching step produced TCR cDNA and added a universal primer site and UMIs. MiXCR was run by TCRdb on the 5' RACE reads, yielding one entry per CDR3 protein. The sample lists about 210,000 distinct CDR3 sequences, 3.2% occurring once. The source of this sequence is a man younger than 35 who received the YFV17D yellow fever vaccine. The specimen comprised CD4+ T cells sorted from PBMCs, sampled 10 days after the yellow fever booster vaccination. The V gene is TRBV5-4, the J gene TRBJ2-7; 8 bases fit TRBD1. The CDR3 DNA sequence: TGTGCCAGCAGTCGGGACAGGCGTTCCTACGAGCAGTACTTC. Translated, it gives CASSRDRRSYEQYF.